These 27 T cell receptor beta chains were all obtained from the same sample, sequenced in a study of CD8 T cells in Susac syndrome. Random hexamers were used to reverse transcribe the RNA input (about 0.45 to 1 ug). TCRdb used MiXCR to reprocess the immunoSEQ multiplex PCR reads, holding one entry per CDR3 protein. This table holds fewer than 350,000 distinct CDR3 sequences, roughly 85% found once. Specimen: CD8+ T cells from PBMCs. The receptor source for this set is a human donor with multiple sclerosis.

The V call is TRBV4-1, the J call TRBJ2-1; TRBD2 matches at 8 bases. Germline CDR1 reads MGHRA; CDR2 reads YSYEKL. V lost 0 bases, J lost 1 base, and 5 bases stayed unmatched. This CDR3 contains 17 residues. This CDR3 reads CASSQESSGPSYNEQFF. The CDR3 DNA is TGCGCCAGCAGCCAAGAATCTAGCGGGCCTTCCTACAATGAGCAGTTCTTC.

Comments on this clonotype: The junction shows a germline mismatch at one end, possibly a read error. This chain connects TRBV19 to TRBJ2-2; possibly TRBD2 for D (6 bases). The CDR3 sequence is 12 residues long. Per the germline V gene, CDR1 is LNHDA and CDR2 is SQIVND (reference sequence). The CDR3 bases are TGTGCCAGTAGTAGGGAATACCGGGAGTTGTTTTTT. It codes for CASSREYRELFF.

This chain connects TRBV6-2 or TRBV6-3 to TRBJ1-2; TRBD1 matches 8 bases. The V and J ends lost 10 bases and 6 bases, in that order; junction bases with no gene match: 10. Germline values: CDR1 MNHEY, CDR2 SVGEGT. This CDR3 region has 13 residues. The CDR3 DNA is TGTGCCACCCAGGGGGCACGACTCCATGGCTACACCTTC. Amino acid sequence: CATQGARLHGYTF.

The V call is TRBV10-3, the J call TRBJ2-1, with D hard to call. Trimming left V 0 bases short and J 0 bases short, with 12 bases between. This CDR3 spans 17 amino acids. CDR1 is ENHRY and CDR2 is SYGVKD in the germline V gene. The CDR3 protein is CAISESPAFSSYNEQFF. DNA of the CDR3: TGTGCCATCAGTGAGTCCCCGGCCTTCAGCTCCTACAATGAGCAGTTCTTC.

The CDR3 DNA is TGTGCCCGGCCGGGACAGGGTGGCACTGAAGCTTTCTTT. The encoded protein is CARPGQGGTEAFF. The chain joins TRBV21-1 to TRBJ1-1; the table calls TRBD1, which could not be checked here. TRBV21-1 is a documented pseudogene. This CDR3 contains 13 residues.

The chain is built from TRBV5-1 and TRBJ2-3; 9 bases are a match to TRBD2. In germline, CDR1 is SGHRS, CDR2 YFSETQ. The CDR3 has 16 residues. Germline trimming cut 1 base from V and 2 bases from J; bases unmatched to any gene: 5. The CDR3 region is CASSLSGTSNTDTQYF. CDR3 coding DNA: TGCGCCAGCAGCTTGTCCGGGACTAGCAACACAGATACGCAGTATTTT.

The chain is built from TRBV2 and TRBJ2-2; D is unclear. Germline V gives CDR1 SNHLY, CDR2 FYNNEI. This CDR3 spans 16 amino acids. Trimming left V 7 bases short and J 6 bases short, with 21 bases between. The CDR3 reads CASTEQDALLAGELFF. The CDR3 bases are TGTGCCAGCACAGAGCAGGACGCCCTTTTGGCCGGGGAGCTGTTTTTT.

This clonotype was observed a single time. The chain employs TRBV7-6 and TRBJ2-7; D is unresolved. CDR3 length: 17 residues. The V end was cut by 0 bases, the J end by 1 base, with 16 bases between. Germline V gene lookup returns CDR1 SGHVS and CDR2 FNYEAQ. The CDR3 nucleotides read TGTGCCAGCAGCTTAGCGCGAGGTAGAATGGGATCCTACGAGCAGTACTTC. It yields the protein CASSLARGRMGSYEQYF.

The V call is TRBV5-6, the J call TRBJ2-1; D gene unclear. Germline V gives CDR1 SGHDT, CDR2 YYEEEE. This CDR3 is built from 14 residues. V gave up 0 bases and J gave up 4 bases, with 8 bases separating them. This CDR3 reads CASSLVTDYNEQFF. The CDR3 bases are TGTGCCAGCAGCTTGGTAACTGATTACAATGAGCAGTTCTTC.

For the CDR3, the DNA is TGTGCCTGGAGTGAATCCCGGGACAGACTCACCTACGAGCAGTACTTC. It specifies CAWSESRDRLTYEQYF. This sequence joins TRBV30 and TRBJ2-7; TRBD1 matches 7 bases. There are 16 residues in the CDR3. The germline V gene has CDR1 GTSNPN and CDR2 SVGIG (reference sequence). V was clipped by 1 base and J by 2 bases; unmatched bases: 11.

The chain carries TRBV27 and TRBJ2-6; D is unclear. V was clipped by 6 bases and J by 0 bases, with 12 bases between them. This CDR3 comprises 16 residues. CDR1 is MNHEY and CDR2 is SMNVEV in the germline V gene (reference sequence). The CDR3 sequence: CASSPLGSSGANVLTF. CDR3 sequence (DNA): TGTGCCAGCAGCCCCCTAGGCAGCTCTGGGGCCAACGTCCTGACTTTC.

The chain couples TRBV7-6 to TRBJ1-2, with D maybe TRBD1 (5 bases). Per the germline V gene, CDR1 is SGHVS and CDR2 is FNYEAQ. This CDR3 comprises 19 residues. Trimming took off 2 bases at V and 8 bases at J, with 30 bases between the two ends. The DNA for the CDR3 is TGTGCCAGCAGCTTATTATGGAGGTTTTGGCGCGGGCAGGGTGAAGGCTACACCTTC. Residues: CASSLLWRFWRGQGEGYTF.

J is TRBJ2-3 and V is TRBV4-3; 10 bases are shared with TRBD1. V shed 4 bases and J 1 base; nucleotides not matched to a gene: 5. This CDR3 comprises 16 residues. The germline CDR1 and CDR2 sequences are LGHNA and YSLEER. DNA for the CDR3: TGCGCCAGCAGCCGAGGGACAGGGGTGGGCACAGATACGCAGTATTTT. Translating it yields CASSRGTGVGTDTQYF.

V is TRBV4-1 and J is TRBJ1-1; D is undetermined. The CDR3 extends over 15 amino acids. The germline CDR1 and CDR2 sequences are MGHRA and YSYEKL. Trimming took 0 bases from V and 5 from J, leaving 13 bases between them. This chain's CDR3 is CASSQEHRRGTEAFF. The CDR3 nucleotides are TGCGCCAGCAGCCAAGAACACCGACGTGGGACTGAAGCTTTCTTT.

The gene calls are TRBV19 and TRBJ2-7; D might be TRBD2 (5 bases). Germline loops: CDR1 LNHDA, CDR2 SQIVND (reference sequence). The CDR3 has 16 residues. V was shortened by 5 bases and J by 3 bases, with 20 bases between the two germline ends. CDR3 sequence reads: CASSAGLQENGYEQYF. CDR3 in DNA: TGTGCCAGTAGTGCGGGCCTACAAGAAAACGGCTACGAGCAGTACTTC.

The chain joins TRBV28 to TRBJ2-1; 7 bases match TRBD1. After removal of 2 bases from V and 8 bases from J, the junction contained 3 bases not matched to a gene. This CDR3 comprises 13 residues. Germline V lookup: CDR1 MDHEN, CDR2 SYDVKM. Here the CDR3 reads CASSLPQGDEQFF. The CDR3 DNA is TGTGCCAGCAGTTTACCCCAGGGGGATGAGCAGTTCTTC.

This clonotype was detected only a few times. V and J are TRBV27 and TRBJ2-2; no reliable D call. Germline CDR1 and CDR2: MNHEY and SMNVEV (reference sequence). V was clipped by 5 bases and J by 3 bases, with 4 bases between them. This CDR3 has 12 amino acids. The CDR3 DNA reads TGTGCCAGCAGTCCATACACCGGGGAGCTGTTTTTT. This codes for CASSPYTGELFF.

The chain is built from TRBV11-2 and TRBJ2-1, with TRBD2 identical over 8 bases. The V and J ends lost 3 bases and 7 bases, in that order; junction bases with no gene match: 8. The germline gives CDR1 SGHAT, CDR2 FQNNGV. The CDR3 totals 15 residues. In DNA, the CDR3 is TGTGCCAGCAGCTTCCTAGCGGGCGAAAAAAATGAGCAGTTCTTC. As protein: CASSFLAGEKNEQFF.

The chain combines TRBV6-5 with TRBJ2-3; no clear D. With 4 bases removed from V and 1 base from J, the gap between germline ends came to 15 bases. The length of the CDR3 is 16 residues. The germline gives CDR1 MNHEY, CDR2 SVGAGI. CDR3 coding DNA: TGTGCCAGCAGTTCCTTGATGGCGTTAGGCACAGATACGCAGTATTTT. Its translation: CASSSLMALGTDTQYF.

The V gene is TRBV14, the J gene TRBJ2-7; possible D gene TRBD1, 5 bases. Germline V gene lookup returns CDR1 SGHDN and CDR2 FVKESK. The CDR3 runs to 14 residues. Trimming stripped 0 bases from V and 2 bases from J, with 8 bases between. The CDR3 reads CASSQEWGAYEQYF. The DNA for the CDR3 is TGTGCCAGCAGCCAAGAATGGGGCGCCTACGAGCAGTACTTC.

The V and J genes are TRBV4-3 and TRBJ1-5; TRBD1 is a possible D gene (6 bases). Trimming cost V 0 bases and J 4 bases, with 10 bases left between them. Germline V gene sequence: CDR1 LGHNA, CDR2 YSLEER. The length of the CDR3 is 15 residues. CDR3 amino acids: CASSQDTGSNQPQHF. The CDR3 DNA reads TGCGCCAGCAGCCAAGATACAGGGTCTAATCAGCCCCAGCATTTT.

The CDR3, as DNA: TGTGCCAGCAGCTTGGCAGGGGTACTCACAGATACGCAGTATTTT. Protein product: CASSLAGVLTDTQYF. The rearrangement uses TRBV7-9 and TRBJ2-3, with D tentatively TRBD1 (6 bases). From germline, CDR1 is SEHNR and CDR2 FQNEAQ (reference sequence). V was trimmed by 3 bases and J by 2 bases, leaving 12 bases between them. The CDR3 is 15 residues long.

The chain couples TRBV25-1 to TRBJ2-7; D ambiguous. Between the trimmed V and J ends, which lost 2 bases and 3 bases, there was a span of 11 bases. CDR3 size: 14 residues. Germline V lookup: CDR1 MGHDK, CDR2 SYGVNS. Here the CDR3 reads CASSEERDRYEQYF. In nucleotides, the CDR3 is TGTGCCAGCAGTGAAGAAAGAGACCGCTACGAGCAGTACTTC.

The rearrangement links TRBV13 to TRBJ1-2, with D tentatively TRBD1 (5 bases). Germline lookup yields CDR1 PRHDT and CDR2 FYEKMQ (reference sequence). There are 15 residues in the CDR3. The V end lost 1 base, the J end lost 8 bases, and 17 bases lay between the germline ends. The CDR3 region has the DNA TGTGCCAGCAGCTTAGTTCCCAGGGCGTCGGGCGGCTACACCTTC. This encodes CASSLVPRASGGYTF.

The genes are TRBV4-3 and TRBJ2-1; D might be TRBD1 or TRBD2, each matching 6 bases. Looked up from germline, CDR1 is LGHNA and CDR2 is YSLEER. The CDR3 is 17 amino acids. Trimming removed 0 bases at V and 8 bases at J, with 20 bases between. CDR3 sequence: CASSQDRRGLGPDEQFF. CDR3 nucleotides: TGCGCCAGCAGCCAAGATCGTCGGGGGCTAGGTCCGGATGAGCAGTTCTTC.

The chain recombines TRBV4-1 with TRBJ1-5; D remains ambiguous. The CDR3 has 15 amino acids. Germline V lookup: CDR1 MGHRA, CDR2 YSYEKL. V lost 1 base, J lost 0 bases, and 7 bases lay in between. The DNA for the CDR3 is TGCGCCAGCAGCCAAGTTTTCCATAGCAATCAGCCCCAGCATTTT. Amino acids: CASSQVFHSNQPQHF.

The rearrangement links TRBV7-9 to TRBJ2-1, with 10 bases matching TRBD2. CDR1 and CDR2 from the germline V gene are SEHNR and FQNEAQ (reference sequence). This CDR3 region has 13 residues. Trimming removed 5 bases from V and 9 bases from J; junction bases left unmatched: 4. CDR3 loop: CASSPRTSGEQFF. Here the CDR3 DNA reads TGTGCCAGCAGCCCACGGACTAGCGGTGAGCAGTTCTTC.